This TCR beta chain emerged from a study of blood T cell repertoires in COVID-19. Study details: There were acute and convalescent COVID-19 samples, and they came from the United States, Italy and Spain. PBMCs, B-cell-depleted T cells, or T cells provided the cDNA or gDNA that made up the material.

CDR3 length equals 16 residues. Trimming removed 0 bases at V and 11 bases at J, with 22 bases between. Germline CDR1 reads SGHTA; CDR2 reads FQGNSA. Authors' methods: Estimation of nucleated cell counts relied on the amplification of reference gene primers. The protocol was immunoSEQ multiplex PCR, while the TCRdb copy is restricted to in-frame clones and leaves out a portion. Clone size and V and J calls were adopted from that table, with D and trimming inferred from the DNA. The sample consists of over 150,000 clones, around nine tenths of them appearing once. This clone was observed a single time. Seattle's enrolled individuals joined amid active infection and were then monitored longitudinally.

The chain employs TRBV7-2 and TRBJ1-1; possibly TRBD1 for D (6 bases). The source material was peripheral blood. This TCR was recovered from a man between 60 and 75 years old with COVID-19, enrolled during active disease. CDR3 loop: CASSLAGGGQKVEAFF. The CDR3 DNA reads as TGTGCCAGCAGCTTAGCAGGGGGAGGGCAGAAGGTTGAGGCTTTCTTT.